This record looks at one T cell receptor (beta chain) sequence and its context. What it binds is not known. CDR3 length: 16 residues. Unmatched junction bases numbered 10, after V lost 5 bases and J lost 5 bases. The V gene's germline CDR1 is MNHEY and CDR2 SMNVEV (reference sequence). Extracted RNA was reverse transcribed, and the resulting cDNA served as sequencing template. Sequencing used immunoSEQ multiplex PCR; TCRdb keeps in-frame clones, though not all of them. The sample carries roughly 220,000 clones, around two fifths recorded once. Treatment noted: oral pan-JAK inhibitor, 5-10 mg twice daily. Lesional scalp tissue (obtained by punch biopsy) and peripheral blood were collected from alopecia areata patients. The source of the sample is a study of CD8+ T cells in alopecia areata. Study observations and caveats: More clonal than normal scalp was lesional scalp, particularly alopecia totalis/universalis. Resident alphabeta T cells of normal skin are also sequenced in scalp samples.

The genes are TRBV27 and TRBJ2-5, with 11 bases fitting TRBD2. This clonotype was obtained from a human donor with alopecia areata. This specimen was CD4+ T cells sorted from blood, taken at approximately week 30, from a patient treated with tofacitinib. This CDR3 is CASSRLAGIRGETQYF. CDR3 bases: TGTGCCAGCAGTCGACTAGCGGGAATACGCGGGGAGACCCAGTACTTC.